The 22 T cell receptor beta chains given below trace back to one sample, sequenced in a study of cytomegalovirus exposure and HLA in healthy donors. The PCR used 60 Vbeta and 13 Jbeta primers. Sequenced by immunoSEQ multiplex PCR; TCRdb stores in-frame clones only, minus some. The sample lists 250,000 to 350,000 clones; roughly 85% were seen once. The sequencing input was PBMCs. The receptors come from a man aged 35-49 years in good health and CMV-seropositive.

The genes are TRBV7-9 and TRBJ2-7; D is unclear. The germline gives CDR1 SEHNR, CDR2 FQNEAQ (reference sequence). Trimming stripped 1 base from V and 2 bases from J, with 12 bases between. The CDR3 loop spans 15 amino acids. The CDR3 DNA follows: TGTGCCAGCAGCTTAGTTGAGTTCCCCACCTACGAGCAGTACTTC. It is translated as CASSLVEFPTYEQYF.

The chain couples TRBV5-1 to TRBJ1-3; perhaps TRBD1 as D (5 bases). Germline-derived CDR1 and CDR2 are SGHRS and YFSETQ. The CDR3 has 14 amino acids. V was pared by 6 bases and J by 3 bases, with 13 bases between. CDR3 region: CASTTAGGGNTIYF. Written as DNA, the CDR3 is TGCGCCAGCACCACGGCCGGGGGTGGAAACACCATATATTTT.

V gene TRBV19 combines with J gene TRBJ1-5, with TRBD1 matching over 7 bases. Germline loops: CDR1 LNHDA, CDR2 SQIVND (reference sequence). This CDR3 has 16 amino acids. V lost 10 bases and J lost 4; bases outside the gene matches: 16. The DNA of the CDR3 is TGTGCCACCAAAGACAGGGCCCGGGGGCTAAATCAGCCCCAGCATTTT. Translation gives CATKDRARGLNQPQHF. The complete variable domain, with remaining parts taken from reference TRBV19 and TRBJ1-5, reads DGGITQSPKYLFRKEGQNVTLSCEQNLNHDAMYWYRQDPGQGLRLIYYSQIVNDFQKGDIAEGYSVSREKKESFPLTVTSAQKNPTAFYLCATKDRARGLNQPQHFGDGTRLSIL.

The CDR3 coding sequence is TGTGCCAGTAGTATACGCGCAGGGGGCTTCTACGAGCAGTACTTC. It yields the protein CASSIRAGGFYEQYF. V gene TRBV19 combines with J gene TRBJ2-7, with TRBD1 matching 8 bases. Losses at the gene ends were 2 bases for V and 3 bases for J; bases not matched to a gene: 6. Germline V gives CDR1 LNHDA, CDR2 SQIVND (reference sequence). The CDR3 runs to 15 residues.

This clone was counted a few times. This chain connects TRBV7-9 to TRBJ2-1; a weak D match, TRBD2 (5 bases). This CDR3 spans 14 amino acids. V lost 4 bases to trimming and J lost 7 bases, with 14 bases between them. Germline-derived CDR1 and CDR2 are SEHNR and FQNEAQ (reference sequence). The CDR3 loop reads CASSSWGRRNEQFF. The CDR3 nucleotides read TGTGCCAGCAGCTCCTGGGGTCGGAGGAATGAGCAGTTCTTC.

This sequence joins TRBV27 and TRBJ2-3, with 9 positions matching TRBD2. CDR1 MNHEY and CDR2 SMNVEV come from the germline V gene (reference sequence). J gave up 1 base and V 2 bases, and 7 bases lay outside the gene matches. This CDR3 is 17 amino acids long. The CDR3 here is CASSLGGGRAGTDTQYF. CDR3 DNA sequence: TGTGCCAGCAGTTTAGGCGGCGGGAGGGCGGGCACAGATACGCAGTATTTT.

The chain combines TRBV2 with TRBJ2-7; a weak D match, TRBD1 (5 bases). CDR3 size: 14 residues. V lost 3 bases and J lost 3, with 12 bases in between. The V gene's germline CDR1 is SNHLY and CDR2 FYNNEI. Here the CDR3 DNA reads TGTGCCAGCAGTGATTCTGCCAGGGACTACGAGCAGTACTTC. As protein: CASSDSARDYEQYF.

The V call is TRBV9, the J call TRBJ1-6, with 10 bases aligning to TRBD1. In germline, CDR1 is SGDLS, CDR2 YYNGEE. This CDR3 is 14 amino acids long. The junction had 7 bases not matched to a gene; V was cut back by 3 bases and J by 13 bases. CDR3 sequence: CASSEGQGSSPLHF. In DNA, the CDR3 is TGTGCCAGCAGCGAGGGACAGGGGAGTTCGCCCCTCCACTTT.

V gene TRBV19 combines with J gene TRBJ1-1; tentative D call: TRBD1 (5 bases). The CDR3 has 16 residues. V was trimmed by 2 bases and J by 0 bases, leaving 13 bases between them. In germline, CDR1 is LNHDA, CDR2 SQIVND (reference sequence). In DNA, the CDR3 is TGTGCCAGTAGTATATCAGGGTTTGGGATGAACACTGAAGCTTTCTTT. Its protein is CASSISGFGMNTEAFF.

V gene TRBV10-3 combines with J gene TRBJ1-5; TRBD1 is a possible D gene (6 bases). V lost 9 bases and J 3 bases, leaving 15 bases between the germline ends. Germline CDR1 is ENHRY and CDR2 is SYGVKD. The CDR3 is made up of 14 amino acids. CDR3 coding DNA: TGTGCCATTCAAGGGGGAAATGACAATCAGCCCCAGCATTTT. As protein: CAIQGGNDNQPQHF.

This chain links TRBV4-3 with TRBJ2-1; 7 bases align to TRBD1. V dropped 0 bases and J dropped 7; count of bases not matched to a gene: 9. CDR3 size: 16 residues. CDR1 LGHNA and CDR2 YSLEER come from the germline V gene. CDR3 protein: CASSQDKGKGANEQFF. The CDR3, as DNA: TGCGCCAGCAGCCAAGATAAAGGGAAGGGGGCTAATGAGCAGTTCTTC.

V usage is TRBV7-2 and J usage is TRBJ1-1; 9 nucleotides match TRBD1. Germline CDR1 is SGHTA and CDR2 is FQGNSA. V gave up 6 bases and J gave up 6 bases; unmatched junction bases: 8. This CDR3 is 14 amino acids long. CDR3 bases: TGTGCCAGCAGTCGAACAGGGGGCTACTCTGAAGCTTTCTTT. Translated: CASSRTGGYSEAFF.

The chain recombines TRBV6-1 with TRBJ2-3; 7 nucleotides match TRBD2. The germline CDR1 and CDR2 sequences are MNHNS and SASEGT. The CDR3 is made up of 16 amino acids. V lost 2 bases, J lost 3 bases, and 8 bases stayed unmatched. The DNA for the CDR3 is TGTGCCAGCAGTGAAATACGGGGGGATCTAACAGATACGCAGTATTTT. Translated: CASSEIRGDLTDTQYF.

The genes are TRBV13 and TRBJ2-7; 10 bases map to TRBD2. CDR3 size: 16 residues. Germline CDR1 reads PRHDT; CDR2 reads FYEKMQ (reference sequence). V shed 4 bases, J shed 0 bases, and the junction held 6 bases outside the gene matches. The CDR3 DNA follows: TGTGCCAGCAGCTCCCCAGGGACTAGCGCCTCCTACGAGCAGTACTTC. Encoded protein: CASSSPGTSASYEQYF.

Written as DNA, the CDR3 is TGTGCCAGCAGCCCCGGGGCCGGGACAGCGAACTACGAGCAGTACTTC. It translates to CASSPGAGTANYEQYF. V usage is TRBV2 and J usage is TRBJ2-7; 7 nucleotides align to TRBD1. Trimming took 6 bases from V and 3 from J; bases not matched to a gene: 14. CDR1 and CDR2 (germline): SNHLY, FYNNEI. This CDR3 is 16 amino acids long.

The chain links TRBV10-1 to TRBJ1-1; 8 nucleotides agree with TRBD1. Germline assignment: CDR1 WNHNN and CDR2 SYGVQD (reference sequence). The ends lost 5 bases at V and 5 bases at J; junction bases unmatched: 7. This CDR3 contains 14 residues. The CDR3 region is CASSLSRGQTEAFF. In DNA form, the CDR3 reads TGCGCCAGCAGTCTCAGCAGGGGGCAAACTGAAGCTTTCTTT.

This chain connects TRBV7-2 to TRBJ2-7; TRBD1 matches 8 bases. Germline CDR1 is SGHTA and CDR2 is FQGNSA. The V and J ends lost 1 base and 2 bases, in that order; junction bases with no gene match: 1. The CDR3 extends over 14 amino acids. The CDR3 spells CASSLDRGAYEQYF. The DNA for the CDR3 is TGTGCCAGCAGCTTAGACAGGGGGGCCTACGAGCAGTACTTC.

The gene calls are TRBV10-3 and TRBJ2-7, with TRBD2 matching 7 bases. Trimming at V came to 4 bases and at J to 3 bases, leaving 3 bases not matched to a gene. This CDR3 region has 13 residues. Per the germline V gene, CDR1 is ENHRY and CDR2 is SYGVKD. This chain's CDR3 is CAISGGTNYEQYF. CDR3 sequence (DNA): TGTGCCATCAGTGGCGGGACTAACTACGAGCAGTACTTC.

V and J are TRBV28 and TRBJ1-2; D is possibly TRBD1 (6 bases). The CDR3 spans 12 residues. Between the trimmed V and J ends, which lost 7 bases and 5 bases, there was a span of 11 bases. CDR1 is MDHEN and CDR2 is SYDVKM in the germline V gene. CDR3 sequence: CASKGGHYGYTF. CDR3 bases: TGTGCCAGCAAGGGGGGGCATTATGGCTACACCTTC.

CDR3 DNA: TGTGCCAGCAGCCAAGCCCCCTTTTTAGGCGGGATCCGGGATAGCTCCTACGAGCAGTACTTC. This sequence encodes CASSQAPFLGGIRDSSYEQYF. The chain couples TRBV14 to TRBJ2-7, with a weak D call TRBD2 (6 bases). The CDR3 runs 21 residues. Germline CDR1 and CDR2: SGHDN and FVKESK. Deletions cut 1 base from V and 0 bases from J, with 28 bases between.

The chain employs TRBV27 and TRBJ2-7; D remains unclear. This CDR3 is built from 13 residues. Germline values: CDR1 MNHEY, CDR2 SMNVEV (reference sequence). Trimming pared 0 bases from V and 5 bases from J, leaving 8 bases between. The DNA for the CDR3 is TGTGCCAGCAGTTTATCGTGGGCCAACGAGCAGTACTTC. This encodes CASSLSWANEQYF.

The chain combines TRBV15 with TRBJ2-1; 10 bases are a match to TRBD2. Germline lookup yields CDR1 LNHNV and CDR2 YYDKDF (reference sequence). This CDR3 comprises 15 residues. V dropped 1 base and J dropped 6; count of bases not matched to a gene: 3. The CDR3 reads CATSRAGTSVNEQFF. The CDR3 DNA reads as TGTGCCACCAGCAGAGCCGGGACTAGCGTCAATGAGCAGTTCTTC.